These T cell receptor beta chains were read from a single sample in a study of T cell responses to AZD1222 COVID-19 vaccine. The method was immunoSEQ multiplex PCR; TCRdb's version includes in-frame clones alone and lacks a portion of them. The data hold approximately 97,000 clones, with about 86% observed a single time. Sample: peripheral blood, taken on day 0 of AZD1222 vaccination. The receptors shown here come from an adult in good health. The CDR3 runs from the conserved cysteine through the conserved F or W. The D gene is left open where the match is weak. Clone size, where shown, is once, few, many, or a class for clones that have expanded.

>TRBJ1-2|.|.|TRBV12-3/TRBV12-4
TGTGCCAGCAGTCAAGGACAGACCTATGGCTACACCTTC
CASSQGQTYGYTF
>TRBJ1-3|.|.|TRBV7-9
TGTGCCAGCAGCGTCCGCCTGGAAAGAAACACCATATATTTT
CASSVRLERNTIYF
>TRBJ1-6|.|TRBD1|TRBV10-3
TGTGCCATCGCTCAACAGGGGAGCTCCTATAATTCACCCCTCCACTTT
CAIAQQGSSYNSPLHF
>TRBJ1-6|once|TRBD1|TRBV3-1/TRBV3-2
TGTGCCAGCAGCTCCGGGACAGGGGATTCACCCCTCCACTTT
CASSSGTGDSPLHF
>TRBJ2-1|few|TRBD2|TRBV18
TGTGCCAGCTCACCGATAATGGGACTAGCGGGTGGTCATGAGCAGTTCTTC
CASSPIMGLAGGHEQFF
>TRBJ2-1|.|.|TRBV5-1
TGCGCCAGCAGCTTTACGGGGGCCAACAATGAGCAGTTCTTC
CASSFTGANNEQFF
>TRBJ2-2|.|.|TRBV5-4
TGTGCCAGCAGCTTGGCCGGTGGAGGGCAGGGCGGGGAGCTGTTTTTT
CASSLAGGGQGGELFF
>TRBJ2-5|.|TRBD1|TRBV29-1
TGCAGCGTTCAGGGGGATGAGACCCAGTACTTC
CSVQGDETQYF
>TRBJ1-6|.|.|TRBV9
TGTGCCAGCAGTAATCACAGGCCCAATTCACCCCTCCACTTT
CASSNHRPNSPLHF
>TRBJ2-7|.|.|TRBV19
TGTGCCAGTAGTATGTGGGGAGAATCCTACGAGCAGTACTTC
CASSMWGESYEQYF
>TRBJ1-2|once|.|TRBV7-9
TGTGCCAGCAGCTTAGCGCAGCTGGGCTATGGCTACACCTTC
CASSLAQLGYGYTF
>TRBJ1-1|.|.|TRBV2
TGTGCCAGCAGCACTGACACTGAAGCTTTCTTT
CASSTDTEAFF
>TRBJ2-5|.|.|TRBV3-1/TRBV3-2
TGTGCCAGCAGCCGGGGGCTTGGGGGGAATCAAGAGACCCAGTACTTC
CASSRGLGGNQETQYF
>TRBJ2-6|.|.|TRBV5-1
TGCGCCAGCAGCTACAGCCCGGGGACCGCTGGGGCCAACGTCCTGACTTTC
CASSYSPGTAGANVLTF
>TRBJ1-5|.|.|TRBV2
TGTGCCAGCAGTGAAGGTCAGGGGAGCAATCAGCCCCAGCATTTT
CASSEGQGSNQPQHF
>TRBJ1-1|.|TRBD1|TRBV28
TGTGCCAGCAGTTTCCCTCAGCTGGACAGGGGGAATTATGAAGCTTTCTTT
CASSFPQLDRGNYEAFF
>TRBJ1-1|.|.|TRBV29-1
TGCAGCGTTTTCAGAGGGAAAGCTGAAGCTTTCTTT
CSVFRGKAEAFF
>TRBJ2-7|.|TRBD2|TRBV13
TGTGCCAGCAGCTCTCTGACTAGCGCGCACTACGAGCAGTACTTC
CASSSLTSAHYEQYF
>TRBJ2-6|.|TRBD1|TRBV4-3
TGCGCCAGCAGCCACGAGGACCCCACAGGGGCCGGGGCCAACGTCCTGACTTTC
CASSHEDPTGAGANVLTF
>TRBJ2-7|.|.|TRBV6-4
TGTGCCAGCAGTGACTCGAATCGGTGGTACGAGCAGTACTTC
CASSDSNRWYEQYF
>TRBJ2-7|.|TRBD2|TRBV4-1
TGCGCCAGCAGCCAAGATCGGGGGACTAAGCAGTACTTC
CASSQDRGTKQYF
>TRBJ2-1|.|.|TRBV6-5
TGTGCCAGCAGTTACCAGGGGTATGAGCAGTTCTTC
CASSYQGYEQFF
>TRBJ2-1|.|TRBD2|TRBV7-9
TGTGCCAGCAGGCTTAATAGCGGGAGTTGGGGCAATGAGCAGTTCTTC
CASRLNSGSWGNEQFF
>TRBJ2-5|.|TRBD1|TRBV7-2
TGTGCCAGCAGCCCGTCGACAGGGCCCATCGCCCAGTACTTC
CASSPSTGPIAQYF
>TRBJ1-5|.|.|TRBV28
TGTGCCAGCAGCCACGACAGTAACCAGCATTTT
CASSHDSNQHF
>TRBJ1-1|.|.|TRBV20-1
TGCAGTGCTAGTGAGGGGCGCACTGAAGCTTTCTTT
CSASEGRTEAFF
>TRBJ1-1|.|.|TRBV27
TGTGCCAGCAGGCCTAAACAGGTTTTGGCCACTGAAGCTTTCTTT
CASRPKQVLATEAFF
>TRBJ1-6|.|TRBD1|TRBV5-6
TGTGCCAGCAGCTGGGACAGGGTGGGTTCACCCCTCCACTTT
CASSWDRVGSPLHF
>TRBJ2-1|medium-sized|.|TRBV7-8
TGTGCCAGCAGCGGGGGGTCTCCGCTTAACAATGAGCAGTTCTTC
CASSGGSPLNNEQFF
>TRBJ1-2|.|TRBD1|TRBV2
TGTGCCAGCAGTGCTATTGACAGGGCCGTTGGCTACACCTTC
CASSAIDRAVGYTF
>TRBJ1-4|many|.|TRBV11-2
TGTGCCAGCAGCTCAACCCCCGGGACACGGGGAGGAAAACTGTTTTTT
CASSSTPGTRGGKLFF
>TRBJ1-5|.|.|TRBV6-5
TGTGCCACCCCCCTGAGGGATAGCAATCAGCCCCAGCATTTT
CATPLRDSNQPQHF
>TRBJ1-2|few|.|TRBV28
TGTGCCAGCAGTTTCGCCGAGGGGAGAGGTAACTATGGCTACACCTTC
CASSFAEGRGNYGYTF
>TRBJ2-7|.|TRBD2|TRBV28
TGTGCCAGCAGTTTACCCGGACTAGGAGCGGGGGGGCTCGAGCAGTACTTC
CASSLPGLGAGGLEQYF
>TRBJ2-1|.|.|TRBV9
TGTGCCAGCAGCAGAACTAGTGGCATCTACAATGAGCAGTTCTTC
CASSRTSGIYNEQFF
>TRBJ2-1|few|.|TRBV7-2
TGTGCCAGCAGCTCTACGAGTTACAATGAGCAGTTCTTC
CASSSTSYNEQFF
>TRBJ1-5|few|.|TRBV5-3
TGTGCCAGAAGCCTAGGGGAGACTGATCAGCCCCAGCATTTT
CARSLGETDQPQHF
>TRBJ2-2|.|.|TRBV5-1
TGCGCCAGCAGCTTGACAGGCTCGAACACCGGGGAGCTGTTTTTT
CASSLTGSNTGELFF
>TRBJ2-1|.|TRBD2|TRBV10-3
TGTGCCATCACCCCGACTAGCGGGAGCCGCGTTGAGCAGTTCTTC
CAITPTSGSRVEQFF
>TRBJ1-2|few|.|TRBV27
TGTGCCAGCAGTTTTCTCGGGGCAGCTGGCTACACCTTC
CASSFLGAAGYTF
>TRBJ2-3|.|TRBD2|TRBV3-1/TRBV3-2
TGTGCCAGCAGCCCAGGACTAGCGGCCTATGGAGATACGCAGTATTTT
CASSPGLAAYGDTQYF
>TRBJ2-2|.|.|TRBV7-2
TGTGCCAGCAGCTTAGGCCAGCTCATCGGGGAGCTGTTTTTT
CASSLGQLIGELFF